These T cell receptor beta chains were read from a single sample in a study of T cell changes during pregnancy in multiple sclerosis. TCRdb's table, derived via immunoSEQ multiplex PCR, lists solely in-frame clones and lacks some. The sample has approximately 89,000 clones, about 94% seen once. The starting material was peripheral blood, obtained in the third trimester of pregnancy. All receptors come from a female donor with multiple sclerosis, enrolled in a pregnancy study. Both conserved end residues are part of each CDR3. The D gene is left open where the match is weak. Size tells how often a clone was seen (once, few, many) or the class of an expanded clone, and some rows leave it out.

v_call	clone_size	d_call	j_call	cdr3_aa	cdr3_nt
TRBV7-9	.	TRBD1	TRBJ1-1	CASSLGTGVGTEAFF	TGTGCCAGCAGCCTGGGGACAGGGGTGGGCACTGAAGCTTTCTTT
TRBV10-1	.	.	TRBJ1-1	CASSDYVGTEAFF	TGCGCCAGCAGTGATTACGTCGGGACTGAAGCTTTCTTT
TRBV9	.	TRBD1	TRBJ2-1	CASSVARAGGQYNEQFF	TGTGCCAGCAGCGTAGCTAGGGCAGGGGGCCAATACAATGAGCAGTTCTTC
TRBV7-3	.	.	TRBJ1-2	CASSPTGSGGYTF	TGTGCCAGCAGCCCCACAGGGAGTGGCGGCTACACCTTC
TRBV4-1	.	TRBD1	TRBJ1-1	CASSLRLGTGDNTEAFF	TGCGCCAGCAGCCTACGCCTTGGGACAGGAGATAACACTGAAGCTTTCTTT
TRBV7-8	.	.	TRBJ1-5	CASSYSGEINQPQHF	TGTGCCAGCAGTTACTCCGGGGAAATCAATCAGCCCCAGCATTTT
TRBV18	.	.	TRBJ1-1	CASSTRDTEAFF	TGTGCCAGCTCCACGAGGGACACTGAAGCTTTCTTT
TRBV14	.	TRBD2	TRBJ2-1	CASSYRDYPYNEQFF	TGTGCCAGCAGTTACCGGGACTACCCCTACAATGAGCAGTTCTTC
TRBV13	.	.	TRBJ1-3	CASSLTLSGNTIYF	TGTGCCAGCAGTCTGACTCTCTCGGGAAACACCATATATTTT
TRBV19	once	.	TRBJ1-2	CASSIEGQNYGYTF	TGTGCCAGTAGTATCGAAGGACAGAACTATGGCTACACCTTC
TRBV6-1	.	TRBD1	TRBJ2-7	CASSEVTGQGAGEQYF	TGTGCCAGCAGTGAAGTCACGGGACAGGGGGCGGGGGAGCAGTACTTC
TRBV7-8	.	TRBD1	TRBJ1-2	CASSAQGGYILGGYTF	TGTGCCAGCAGCGCACAGGGGGGGTATATACTTGGTGGCTACACCTTC
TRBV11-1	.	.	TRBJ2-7	CASSFDGDSYEQYF	TGTGCCAGCAGCTTCGACGGAGACTCCTACGAGCAGTACTTC
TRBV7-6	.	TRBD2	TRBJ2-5	CASSFWERGLSSETQYF	TGTGCCAGCAGCTTTTGGGAGCGGGGCTTAAGTTCGGAGACCCAGTACTTC
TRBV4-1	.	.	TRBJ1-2	CASSQDMGPTGNGYTF	TGCGCCAGCAGCCAAGATATGGGGCCTACAGGGAATGGCTACACCTTC
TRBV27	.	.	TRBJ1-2	CASSLGGGSEGYTF	TGTGCCAGCAGTTTAGGGGGGGGGTCGGAGGGCTACACCTTC
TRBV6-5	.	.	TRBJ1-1	CASSPRGRRYTEAFF	TGTGCCAGCAGTCCCCGCGGCAGAAGATACACTGAAGCTTTCTTT
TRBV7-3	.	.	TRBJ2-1	CASSLRPGSYNEQFF	TGTGCCAGCAGCTTACGGCCGGGCTCCTACAATGAGCAGTTCTTC
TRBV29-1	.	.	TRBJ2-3	CSVQDLGTDTQYF	TGCAGCGTACAGGATTTGGGCACAGATACGCAGTATTTT
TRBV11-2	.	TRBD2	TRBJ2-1	CASSLVSGGFDEQFF	TGTGCCAGCAGCTTAGTGAGCGGGGGATTCGATGAGCAGTTCTTC